This T cell receptor (beta chain) was obtained from a study of somatic mutations in cytotoxic T cells in rheumatoid arthritis. The overall study: Before any treatment began, about 27 ml EDTA peripheral blood was collected from patients right after diagnosis.

Study-wide findings and caveats: With age, CD8+ clonality increased in rheumatoid arthritis patients, whereas no such increase appeared in healthy controls. Relative to age-matched healthy controls, rheumatoid arthritis patients did not differ significantly in CD8+ T-cell clonality. What antigens the expanded CD8+ clones targeted remained unknown.

CDR1 and CDR2 (germline): SEHNR, FQNEAQ (reference sequence). V gave up 5 bases and J gave up 12 bases, with 20 bases separating them. The CDR3 contains 14 residues. Data came from immunoSEQ multiplex PCR; TCRdb stores just in-frame clones and leaves some out. In the table there are approximately 4,200 clones, 89% of which are singletons. Of note for this clone: As yet, its antigen is unknown.

This receptor was taken from a woman between 70 and 85 years old with rheumatoid arthritis. J is TRBJ2-1 and V is TRBV7-9; TRBD2 is a possible D gene (6 bases). Sequencing was performed on CD8+ T cells sorted from blood. The CDR3 region has the DNA TGTGCCAGCAGCCCGGCGGGACTCCTCCCGGGGCAGTTCTTC. Translation: CASSPAGLLPGQFF. The whole variable domain, remainder taken from reference TRBV7-9 and TRBJ2-1, is DTGVSQNPRHKITKRGQNVTFRCDPISEHNRLYWYRQTLGQGPEFLTYFQNEAQLEKSRLLSDRFSAERPKGSFSTLEIQRTEQGDSAMYLCASSPAGLLPGQFFGPGTRLTVL.